Sequencing of this T cell receptor (beta chain) was carried out in a study of blood T cell repertoires in COVID-19. V lost 9 bases, J lost 2 bases, and 14 bases lay in between. Per germline, CDR1 WNHNN and CDR2 SYGVQD (reference sequence). The CDR3 runs to 14 residues. The table came from immunoSEQ multiplex PCR; TCRdb's copy has only in-frame clones and leaves some out. The sample includes 25,000 to 35,000 clones, around 83% of them seen just once. V gene TRBV10-1 combines with J gene TRBJ1-3; D is unclear. The TCR was taken from a human donor in a cohort sampled during active COVID-19. Sequencing was done on a sample of peripheral blood. The CDR3 spells CASLERVTGNTIYF. CDR3 in DNA: TGCGCCAGTCTTGAGAGGGTGACTGGAAACACCATATATTTT.